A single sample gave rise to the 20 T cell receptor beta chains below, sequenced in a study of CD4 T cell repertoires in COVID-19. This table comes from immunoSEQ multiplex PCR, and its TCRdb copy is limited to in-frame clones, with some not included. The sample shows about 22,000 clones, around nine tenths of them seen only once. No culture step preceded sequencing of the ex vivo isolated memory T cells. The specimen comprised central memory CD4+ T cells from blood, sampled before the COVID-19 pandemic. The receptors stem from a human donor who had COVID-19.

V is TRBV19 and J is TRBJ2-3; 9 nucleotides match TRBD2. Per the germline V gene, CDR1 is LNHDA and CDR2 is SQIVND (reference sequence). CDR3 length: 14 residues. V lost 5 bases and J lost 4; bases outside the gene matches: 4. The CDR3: CASSDSGSADTQYF. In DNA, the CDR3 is TGTGCCAGTAGTGATAGCGGGAGCGCAGATACGCAGTATTTT.

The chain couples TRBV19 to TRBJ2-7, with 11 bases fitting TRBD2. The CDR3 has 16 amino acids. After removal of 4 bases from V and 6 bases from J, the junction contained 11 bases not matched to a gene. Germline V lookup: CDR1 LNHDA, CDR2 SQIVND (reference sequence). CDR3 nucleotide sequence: TGTGCCAGTAGTAGGGACCGACTAGCGGGGACATGCGAGCAGTACTTC. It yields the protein CASSRDRLAGTCEQYF. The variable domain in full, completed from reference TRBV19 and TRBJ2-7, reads DGGITQSPKYLFRKEGQNVTLSCEQNLNHDAMYWYRQDPGQGLRLIYYSQIVNDFQKGDIAEGYSVSREKKESFPLTVTSAQKNPTAFYLCASSRDRLAGTCEQYFGPGTRLTVT.

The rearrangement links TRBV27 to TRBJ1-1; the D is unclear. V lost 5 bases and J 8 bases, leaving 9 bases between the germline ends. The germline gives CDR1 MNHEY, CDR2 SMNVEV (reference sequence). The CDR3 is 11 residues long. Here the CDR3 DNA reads TGTGCCAGCAGTCCCGGTTGGGAAGCTTTCTTT. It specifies CASSPGWEAFF.

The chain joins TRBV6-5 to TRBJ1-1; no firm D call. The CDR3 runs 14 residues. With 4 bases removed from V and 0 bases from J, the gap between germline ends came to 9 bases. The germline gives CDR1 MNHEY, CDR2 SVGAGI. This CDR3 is CASSLREMNTEAFF. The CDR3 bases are TGTGCCAGCAGTTTGAGGGAAATGAACACTGAAGCTTTCTTT.

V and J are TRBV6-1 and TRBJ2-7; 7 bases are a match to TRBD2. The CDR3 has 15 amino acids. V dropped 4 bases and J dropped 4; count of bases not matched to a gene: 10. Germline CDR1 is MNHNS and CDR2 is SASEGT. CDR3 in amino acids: CASSGGGQRKYEQYF. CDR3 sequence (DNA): TGTGCCAGCAGTGGGGGGGGTCAGCGGAAGTACGAGCAGTACTTC.

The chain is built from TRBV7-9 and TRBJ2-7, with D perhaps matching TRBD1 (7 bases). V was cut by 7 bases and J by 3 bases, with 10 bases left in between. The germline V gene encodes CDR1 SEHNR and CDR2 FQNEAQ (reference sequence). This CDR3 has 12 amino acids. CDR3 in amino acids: CASNQGGYEQYF. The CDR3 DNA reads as TGTGCCAGCAACCAGGGGGGCTACGAGCAGTACTTC.

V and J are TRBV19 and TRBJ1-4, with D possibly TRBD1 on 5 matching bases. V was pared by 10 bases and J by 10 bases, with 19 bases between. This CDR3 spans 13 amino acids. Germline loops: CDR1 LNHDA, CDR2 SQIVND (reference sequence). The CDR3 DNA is TGTGCCACCACCCTCATGGAGGGGAGAAAACTGTTTTTT. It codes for CATTLMEGRKLFF.

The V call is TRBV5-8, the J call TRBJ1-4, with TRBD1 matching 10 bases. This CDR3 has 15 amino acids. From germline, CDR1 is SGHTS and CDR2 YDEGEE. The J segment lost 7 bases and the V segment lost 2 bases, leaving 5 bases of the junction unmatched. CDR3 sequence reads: CASSFGTGDTEKLFF. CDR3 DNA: TGTGCCAGCAGCTTTGGGACAGGGGATACTGAAAAACTGTTTTTT.

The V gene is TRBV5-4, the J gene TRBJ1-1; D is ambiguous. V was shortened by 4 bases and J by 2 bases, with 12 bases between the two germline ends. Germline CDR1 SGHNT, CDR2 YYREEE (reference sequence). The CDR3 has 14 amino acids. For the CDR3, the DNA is TGTGCCAGCAGCACGACACTTCTTAACACTGAAGCTTTCTTT. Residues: CASSTTLLNTEAFF.

The CDR3 DNA follows: TGCGCCAGCAGCTCCTGGACAGGGGGGAGCTATGGCTACACCTTC. Its protein is CASSSWTGGSYGYTF. The genes are TRBV5-1 and TRBJ1-2, with 10 bases identical to TRBD1. The V gene end was trimmed by 3 bases and the J gene end by 4 bases; junction bases not matched to a gene: 6. Germline CDR1 reads SGHRS; CDR2 reads YFSETQ. The CDR3 totals 15 residues.

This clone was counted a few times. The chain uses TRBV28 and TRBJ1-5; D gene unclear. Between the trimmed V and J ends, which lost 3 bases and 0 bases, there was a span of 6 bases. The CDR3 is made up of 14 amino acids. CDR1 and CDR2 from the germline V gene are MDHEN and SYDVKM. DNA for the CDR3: TGTGCCAGCAGTTTGCGTCTTAGCAATCAGCCCCAGCATTTT. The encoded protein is CASSLRLSNQPQHF.

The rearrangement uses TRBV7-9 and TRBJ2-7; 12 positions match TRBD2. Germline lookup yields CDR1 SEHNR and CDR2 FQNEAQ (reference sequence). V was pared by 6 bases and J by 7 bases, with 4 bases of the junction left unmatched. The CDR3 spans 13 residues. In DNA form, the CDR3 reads TGTGCCAGCAGGCTAGCGGGAGGGGGAGAGCAGTACTTC. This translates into CASRLAGGGEQYF.

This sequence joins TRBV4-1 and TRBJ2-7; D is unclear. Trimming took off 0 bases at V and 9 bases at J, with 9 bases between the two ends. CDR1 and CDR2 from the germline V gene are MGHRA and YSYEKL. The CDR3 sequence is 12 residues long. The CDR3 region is CASSQDEWAQYF. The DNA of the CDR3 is TGCGCCAGCAGCCAAGATGAGTGGGCGCAGTACTTC.

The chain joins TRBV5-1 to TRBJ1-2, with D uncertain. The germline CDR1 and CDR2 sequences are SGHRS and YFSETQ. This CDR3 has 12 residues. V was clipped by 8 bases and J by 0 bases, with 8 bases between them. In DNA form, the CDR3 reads TGCGCCAGTAGTCTCACTAACTATGGCTACACCTTC. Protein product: CASSLTNYGYTF.

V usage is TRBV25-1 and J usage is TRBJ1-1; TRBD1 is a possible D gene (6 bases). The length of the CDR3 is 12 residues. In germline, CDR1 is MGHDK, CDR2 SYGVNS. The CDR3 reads CSLPGRTVEAFF. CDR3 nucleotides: TGTTCCTTACCCGGGAGGACAGTCGAAGCTTTCTTT.

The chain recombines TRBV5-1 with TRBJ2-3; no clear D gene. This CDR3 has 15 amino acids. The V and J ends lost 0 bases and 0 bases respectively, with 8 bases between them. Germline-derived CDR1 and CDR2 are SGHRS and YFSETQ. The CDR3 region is CASSLDRASTDTQYF. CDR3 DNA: TGCGCCAGCAGCTTGGACCGAGCTAGCACAGATACGCAGTATTTT. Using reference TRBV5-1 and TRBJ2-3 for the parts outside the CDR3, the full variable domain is KAGVTQTPRYLIKTRGQQVTLSCSPISGHRSVSWYQQTPGQGLQFLFEYFSETQRNKGNFPGRFSGRQFSNSRSEMNVSTLELGDSALYLCASSLDRASTDTQYFGPGTRLTVL.

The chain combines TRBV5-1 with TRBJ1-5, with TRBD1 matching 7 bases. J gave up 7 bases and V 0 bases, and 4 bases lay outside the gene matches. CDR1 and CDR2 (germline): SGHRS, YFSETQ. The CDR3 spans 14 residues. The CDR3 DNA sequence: TGCGCCAGCAGCTTGGATACAGGGGACCAGCCCCAGCATTTT. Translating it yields CASSLDTGDQPQHF.

The CDR3 reads CASSWGRFEKLFF. CDR3 DNA: TGTGCCAGCAGCTGGGGCCGTTTTGAAAAACTGTTTTTT. J is TRBJ1-4 and V is TRBV7-9; a weak D match, TRBD1 (5 bases). Germline loops: CDR1 SEHNR, CDR2 FQNEAQ (reference sequence). V lost 4 bases to trimming and J lost 7 bases, with 10 bases between them. This CDR3 has 13 residues.

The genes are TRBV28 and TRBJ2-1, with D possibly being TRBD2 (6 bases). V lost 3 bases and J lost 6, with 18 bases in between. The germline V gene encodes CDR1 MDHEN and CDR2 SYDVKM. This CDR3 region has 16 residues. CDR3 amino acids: CASSLSTSGSLNEQFF. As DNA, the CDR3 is TGTGCCAGCAGTTTGTCGACCTCCGGGAGCCTCAATGAGCAGTTCTTC.

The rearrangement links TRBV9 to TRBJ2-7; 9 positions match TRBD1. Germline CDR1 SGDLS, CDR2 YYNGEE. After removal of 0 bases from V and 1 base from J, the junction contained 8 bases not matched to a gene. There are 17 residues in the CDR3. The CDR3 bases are TGTGCCAGCAGCGTAGCGGGTGGGACAGGGACTTCCTACGAGCAGTACTTC. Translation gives CASSVAGGTGTSYEQYF. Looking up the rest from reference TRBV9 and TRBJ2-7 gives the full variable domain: DSGVTQTPKHLITATGQRVTLRCSPRSGDLSVYWYQQSLDQGLQFLIQYYNGEERAKGNILERFSAQQFPDLHSELNLSSLELGDSALYFCASSVAGGTGTSYEQYFGPGTRLTVT.